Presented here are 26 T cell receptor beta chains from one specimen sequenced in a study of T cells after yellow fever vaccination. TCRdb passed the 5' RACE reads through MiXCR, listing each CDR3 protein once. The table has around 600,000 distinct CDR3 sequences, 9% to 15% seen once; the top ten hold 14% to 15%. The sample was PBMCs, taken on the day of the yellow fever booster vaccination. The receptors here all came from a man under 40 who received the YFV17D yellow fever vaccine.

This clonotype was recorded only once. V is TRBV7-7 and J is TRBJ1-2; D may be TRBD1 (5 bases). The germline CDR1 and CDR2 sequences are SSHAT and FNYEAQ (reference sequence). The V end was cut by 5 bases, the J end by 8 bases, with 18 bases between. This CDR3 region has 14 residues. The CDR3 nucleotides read TGTGCCAGCAGCGAGAGGAAGGACGGGGCGGGCTACACCTTC. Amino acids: CASSERKDGAGYTF.

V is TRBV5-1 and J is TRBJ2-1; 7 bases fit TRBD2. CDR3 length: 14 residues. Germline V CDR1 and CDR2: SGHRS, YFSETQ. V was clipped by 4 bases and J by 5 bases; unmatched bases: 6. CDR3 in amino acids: CASSKLANNNEQFF. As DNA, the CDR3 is TGCGCCAGCAGCAAACTAGCGAATAACAATGAGCAGTTCTTC.

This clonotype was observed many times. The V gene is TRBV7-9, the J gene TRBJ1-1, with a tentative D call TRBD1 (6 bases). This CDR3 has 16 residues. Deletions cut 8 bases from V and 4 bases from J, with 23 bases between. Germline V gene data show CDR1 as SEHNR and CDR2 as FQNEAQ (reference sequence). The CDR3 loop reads CASFFDQGSTITEAFF. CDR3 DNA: TGTGCCAGCTTTTTCGACCAGGGGTCCACTATCACTGAAGCTTTCTTT. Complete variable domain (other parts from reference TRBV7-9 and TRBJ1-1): DTGVSQNPRHKITKRGQNVTFRCDPISEHNRLYWYRQTLGQGPEFLTYFQNEAQLEKSRLLSDRFSAERPKGSFSTLEIQRTEQGDSAMYLCASFFDQGSTITEAFFGQGTRLTVV.

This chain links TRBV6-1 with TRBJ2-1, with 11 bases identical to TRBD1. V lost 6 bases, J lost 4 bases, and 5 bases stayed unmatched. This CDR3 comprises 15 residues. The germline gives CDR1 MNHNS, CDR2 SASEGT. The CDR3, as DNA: TGTGCCAGCAGGCGGACAGGGGGCGCGTACAATGAGCAGTTCTTC. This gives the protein CASRRTGGAYNEQFF.

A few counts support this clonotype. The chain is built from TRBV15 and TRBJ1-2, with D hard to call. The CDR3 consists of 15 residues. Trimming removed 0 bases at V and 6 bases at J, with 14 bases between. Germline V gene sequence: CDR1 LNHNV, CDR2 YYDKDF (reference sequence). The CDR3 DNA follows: TGTGCCACCAGCAGAGATATGGGCTTGGGGAATGGCTACACCTTC. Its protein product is CATSRDMGLGNGYTF.

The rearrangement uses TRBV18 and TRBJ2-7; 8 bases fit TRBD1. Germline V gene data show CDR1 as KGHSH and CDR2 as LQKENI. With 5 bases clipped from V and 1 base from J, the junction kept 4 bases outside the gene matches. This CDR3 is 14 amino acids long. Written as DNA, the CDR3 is TGTGCCAGCTCAATGGGACAGGCGTCCTACGAGCAGTACTTC. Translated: CASSMGQASYEQYF.

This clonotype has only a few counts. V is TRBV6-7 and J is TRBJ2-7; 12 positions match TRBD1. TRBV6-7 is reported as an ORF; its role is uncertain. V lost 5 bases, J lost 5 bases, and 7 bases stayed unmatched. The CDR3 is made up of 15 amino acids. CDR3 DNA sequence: TGTGCCAGCAGTAAGGGACAGGGGGCGGGAGACGAGCAGTACTTC. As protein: CASSKGQGAGDEQYF.

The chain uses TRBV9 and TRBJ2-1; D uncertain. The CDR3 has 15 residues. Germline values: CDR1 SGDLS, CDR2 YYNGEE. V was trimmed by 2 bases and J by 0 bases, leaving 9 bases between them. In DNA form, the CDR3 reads TGTGCCAGCAGCGTCAGCGCGAGCTCCTACAATGAGCAGTTCTTC. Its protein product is CASSVSASSYNEQFF.

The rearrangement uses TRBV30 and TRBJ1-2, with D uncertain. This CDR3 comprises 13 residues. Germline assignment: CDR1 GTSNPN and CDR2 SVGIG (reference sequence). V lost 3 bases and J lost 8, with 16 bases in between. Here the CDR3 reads CAWSSKGGVGYTF. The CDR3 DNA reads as TGTGCCTGGAGCTCGAAGGGTGGGGTCGGCTACACCTTC.

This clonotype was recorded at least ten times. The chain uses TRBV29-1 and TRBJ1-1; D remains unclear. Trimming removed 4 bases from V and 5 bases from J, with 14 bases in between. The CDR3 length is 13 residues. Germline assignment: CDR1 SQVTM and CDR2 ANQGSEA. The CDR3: CSVVQTSGTEAFF. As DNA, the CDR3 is TGCAGCGTTGTGCAAACGAGTGGTACTGAAGCTTTCTTT.

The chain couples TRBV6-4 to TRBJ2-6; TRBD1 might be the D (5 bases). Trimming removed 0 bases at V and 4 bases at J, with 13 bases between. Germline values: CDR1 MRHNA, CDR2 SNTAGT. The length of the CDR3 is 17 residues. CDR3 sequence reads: CASSDSNQGYGANVLTF. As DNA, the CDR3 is TGTGCCAGCAGTGACTCGAATCAGGGTTACGGGGCCAACGTCCTGACTTTC.

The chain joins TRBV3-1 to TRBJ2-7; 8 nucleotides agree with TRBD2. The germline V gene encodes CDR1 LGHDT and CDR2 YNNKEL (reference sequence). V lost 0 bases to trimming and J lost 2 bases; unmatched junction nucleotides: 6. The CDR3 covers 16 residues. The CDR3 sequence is CASSQEYLAGPYEQYF. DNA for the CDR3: TGTGCCAGCAGCCAAGAGTATCTAGCGGGTCCCTACGAGCAGTACTTC.

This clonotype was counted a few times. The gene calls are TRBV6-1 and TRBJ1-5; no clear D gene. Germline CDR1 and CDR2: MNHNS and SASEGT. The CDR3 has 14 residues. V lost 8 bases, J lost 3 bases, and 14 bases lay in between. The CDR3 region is CASGHHGVNQPQHF. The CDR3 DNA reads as TGTGCCAGCGGTCATCACGGGGTCAATCAGCCCCAGCATTTT.

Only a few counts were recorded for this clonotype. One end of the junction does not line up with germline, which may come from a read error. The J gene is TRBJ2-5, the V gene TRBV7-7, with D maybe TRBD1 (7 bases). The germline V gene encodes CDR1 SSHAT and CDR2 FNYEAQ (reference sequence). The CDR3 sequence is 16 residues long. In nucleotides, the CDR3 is TGTGCTAGCAGCTTAGGGGGGACAGTGAGAAGAGAGACCCAGTACTTC. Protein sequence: CASSLGGTVRRETQYF.

In DNA, the CDR3 is TGTGCCAGCAGCCGAGGCCCTCGTCGGCTTTCCCCTGAGCAGTTCTTC. Residues: CASSRGPRRLSPEQFF. The chain combines TRBV7-2 with TRBJ2-1; D unresolved. Trimming pared 5 bases from V and 9 bases from J, leaving 23 bases between. The CDR3 runs to 16 residues. In germline, CDR1 is SGHTA, CDR2 FQGNSA.

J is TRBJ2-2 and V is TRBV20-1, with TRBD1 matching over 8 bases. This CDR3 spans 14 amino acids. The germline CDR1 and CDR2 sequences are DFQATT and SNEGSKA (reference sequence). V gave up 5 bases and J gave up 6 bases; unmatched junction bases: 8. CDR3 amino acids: CSAGVYRGSGELFF. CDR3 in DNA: TGCAGTGCTGGGGTGTACAGGGGGTCCGGGGAGCTGTTTTTT.

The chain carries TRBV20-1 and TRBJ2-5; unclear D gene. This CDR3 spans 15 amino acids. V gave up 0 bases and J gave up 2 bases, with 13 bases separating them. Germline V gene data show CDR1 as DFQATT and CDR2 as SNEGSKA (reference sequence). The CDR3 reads CSARDTRKPQETQYF. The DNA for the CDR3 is TGCAGTGCTAGAGATACAAGGAAGCCTCAAGAGACCCAGTACTTC.

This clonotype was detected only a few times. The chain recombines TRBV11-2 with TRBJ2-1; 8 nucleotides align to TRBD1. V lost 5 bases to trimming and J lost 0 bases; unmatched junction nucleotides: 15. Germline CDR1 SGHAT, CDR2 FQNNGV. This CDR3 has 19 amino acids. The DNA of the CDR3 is TGTGCCAGCAGCCCCCGGGACAGGCCCGTTCGTAGCTCCTACAATGAGCAGTTCTTC. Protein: CASSPRDRPVRSSYNEQFF.

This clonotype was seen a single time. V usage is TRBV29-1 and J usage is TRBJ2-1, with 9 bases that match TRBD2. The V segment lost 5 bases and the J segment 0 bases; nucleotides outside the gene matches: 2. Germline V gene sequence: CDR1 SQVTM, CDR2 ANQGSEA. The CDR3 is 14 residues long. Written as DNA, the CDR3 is TGCAGCGTTTATAGCGGGAGCTCCTACAATGAGCAGTTCTTC. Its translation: CSVYSGSSYNEQFF.

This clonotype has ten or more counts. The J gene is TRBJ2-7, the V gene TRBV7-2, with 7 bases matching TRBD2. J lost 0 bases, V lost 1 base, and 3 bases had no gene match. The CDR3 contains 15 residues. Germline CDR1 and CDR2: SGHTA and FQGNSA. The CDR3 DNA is TGTGCCAGCAGCTTAGAGGGAGGGTCCTCCTACGAGCAGTACTTC. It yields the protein CASSLEGGSSYEQYF.

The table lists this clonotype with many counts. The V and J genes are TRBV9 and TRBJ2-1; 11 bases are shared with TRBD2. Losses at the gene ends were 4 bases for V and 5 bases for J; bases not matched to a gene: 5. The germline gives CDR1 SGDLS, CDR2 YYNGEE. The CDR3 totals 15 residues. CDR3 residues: CASSFGTSGHNEQFF. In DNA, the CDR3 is TGTGCCAGCAGCTTCGGGACTAGCGGCCACAATGAGCAGTTCTTC.

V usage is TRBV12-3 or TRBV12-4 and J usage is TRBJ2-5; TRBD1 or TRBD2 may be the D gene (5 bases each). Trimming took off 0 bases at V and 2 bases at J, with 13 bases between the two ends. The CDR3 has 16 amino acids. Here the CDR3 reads CASSLAGVDLQETQYF. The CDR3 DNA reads TGTGCCAGCAGTTTAGCGGGGGTAGACTTACAAGAGACCCAGTACTTC.

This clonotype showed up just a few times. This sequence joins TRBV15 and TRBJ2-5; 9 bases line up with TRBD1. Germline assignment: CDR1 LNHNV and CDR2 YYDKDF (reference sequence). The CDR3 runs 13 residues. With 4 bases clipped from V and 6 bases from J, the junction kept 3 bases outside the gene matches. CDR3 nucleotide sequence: TGTGCCACCAGCATGGGACAGGGACAGACCCAGTACTTC. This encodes CATSMGQGQTQYF.

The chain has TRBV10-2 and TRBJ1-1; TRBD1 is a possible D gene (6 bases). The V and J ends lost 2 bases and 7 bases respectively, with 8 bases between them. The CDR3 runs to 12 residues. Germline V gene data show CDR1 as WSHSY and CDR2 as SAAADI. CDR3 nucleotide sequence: TGCGCCAGCAGTGAGGCCAGGGGTGAAGCTTTCTTT. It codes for CASSEARGEAFF.

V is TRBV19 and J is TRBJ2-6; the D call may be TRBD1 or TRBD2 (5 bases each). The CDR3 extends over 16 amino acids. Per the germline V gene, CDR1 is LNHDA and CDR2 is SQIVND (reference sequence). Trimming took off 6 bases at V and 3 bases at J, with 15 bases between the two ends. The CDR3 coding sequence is TGTGCCAGTAGCTCCACGGGGCTTTATGGGGCCAACGTCCTGACTTTC. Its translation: CASSSTGLYGANVLTF. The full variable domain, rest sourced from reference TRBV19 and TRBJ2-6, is DGGITQSPKYLFRKEGQNVTLSCEQNLNHDAMYWYRQDPGQGLRLIYYSQIVNDFQKGDIAEGYSVSREKKESFPLTVTSAQKNPTAFYLCASSSTGLYGANVLTFGAGSRLTVL.

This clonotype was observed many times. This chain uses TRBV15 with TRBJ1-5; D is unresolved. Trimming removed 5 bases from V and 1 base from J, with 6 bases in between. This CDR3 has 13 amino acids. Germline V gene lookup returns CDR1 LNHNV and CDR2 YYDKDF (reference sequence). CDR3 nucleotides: TGTGCCACCAGCGAGCGAAGCAATCAGCCCCAGCATTTT. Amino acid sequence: CATSERSNQPQHF. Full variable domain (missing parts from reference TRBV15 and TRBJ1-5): DAMVIQNPRYQVTQFGKPVTLSCSQTLNHNVMYWYQQKSSQAPKLLFHYYDKDFNNEADTPDNFQSRRPNTSFCFLDIRSPGLGDTAMYLCATSERSNQPQHFGDGTRLSIL.